A single sample gave rise to the 30 T cell receptor beta chains below, sequenced in a study of T cells in Graves' hyperthyroidism and ophthalmopathy. Amplified regions were TCR beta CDR3 sequences from RNA transcripts. Using the HTBI primer set, a first-round RT-PCR was run on the TCR CDR3. TCRdb ran MiXCR on the multiplex PCR reads and lists one entry per CDR3 protein. The sample has about half a million distinct CDR3 sequences, approximately 25% seen once. The sequenced sample was blood. All receptors come from a woman in her 30s with Graves' ophthalmopathy.

This clonotype has only a few counts. The J gene is TRBJ2-7, the V gene TRBV12-5, with a weak D call TRBD1 (5 bases). Between the trimmed V and J ends, which lost 1 base and 5 bases, there was a span of 9 bases. CDR1 LGHNT and CDR2 FRNRAP come from the germline V gene. This CDR3 contains 13 residues. The CDR3 DNA follows: TGTGCTAGTGGTTTGGAGGGGTGGAACGAGCAGTACTTC. Translated: CASGLEGWNEQYF.

The gene calls are TRBV12-3 or TRBV12-4 and TRBJ2-2; maybe TRBD2 (6 bases). Trimming left V 3 bases short and J 5 bases short, with 10 bases between. The CDR3 has 14 amino acids. The CDR3 nucleotides read TGTGCCAGCAGTTTTGGGACTTTAACCGGGGAGCTGTTTTTT. Protein product: CASSFGTLTGELFF.

The sample holds many counts of this clonotype. The CDR3 sequence is CATSRDDQPQHF. CDR3 coding DNA: TGTGCCACCAGCAGAGATGATCAGCCCCAGCATTTT. V gene TRBV15 combines with J gene TRBJ1-5; D uncertain. Germline CDR1 reads LNHNV; CDR2 reads YYDKDF (reference sequence). CDR3 size: 12 residues. With 0 bases removed from V and 5 bases from J, the gap between germline ends came to 2 bases.

This clonotype came up many times. The chain recombines TRBV19 with TRBJ1-1, with D perhaps TRBD1 (6 bases). The CDR3 runs to 13 residues. Germline-derived CDR1 and CDR2 are LNHDA and SQIVND (reference sequence). Between the trimmed V and J ends, which lost 7 bases and 1 base, there was a span of 10 bases. The CDR3 loop is CASTDRRNTEAFF. The CDR3 nucleotides read TGTGCCAGTACCGACAGGCGGAACACTGAAGCTTTCTTT.

The genes are TRBV20-1 and TRBJ2-7; the D gene is possibly TRBD1 (6 bases). Germline V gene lookup returns CDR1 DFQATT and CDR2 SNEGSKA (reference sequence). V dropped 3 bases and J dropped 3 bases, with 9 bases sitting between them. The length of the CDR3 is 12 residues. The chain's CDR3 is CSARLGGYEQYF. The CDR3 nucleotides are TGCAGTGCTAGGTTAGGGGGCTACGAGCAGTACTTC.

This clonotype was counted between two and nine times. The chain carries TRBV12-3 or TRBV12-4 and TRBJ2-7; D not certain. Trimming removed 6 bases from V and 9 bases from J, with 18 bases in between. The CDR3 is 13 amino acids. As DNA, the CDR3 is TGTGCCAGCAGCCCCGGTTGGTCAAACGCGCAGTACTTC. It is translated as CASSPGWSNAQYF.

There are a few counts of this clonotype. V gene TRBV19 combines with J gene TRBJ2-2; 7 bases agree with TRBD2. The CDR3 consists of 15 residues. Per germline, CDR1 LNHDA and CDR2 SQIVND (reference sequence). Germline trimming cut 5 bases from V and 5 bases from J; bases unmatched to any gene: 8. Here the CDR3 DNA reads TGTGCCAGTAGTGCCCGCGGGGGTGCTACCGGGGAGCTGTTTTTT. Its protein is CASSARGGATGELFF.

In the case of this clonotype: Possible read error: a much larger clone is one base away. Likely a read error: the CDR3 ends without its conserved phenylalanine or tryptophan. The V and J genes are TRBV19 and TRBJ1-1; no clear D gene. Germline V gene lookup returns CDR1 LNHDA and CDR2 SQIVND (reference sequence). CDR3 length: 10 residues. The CDR3 protein is CVQMNTEAFV. For the CDR3, the DNA is TGTGTACAGATGAACACTGAAGCTTTCGTT.

The chain carries TRBV4-1 and TRBJ1-2, with D tentatively TRBD1 (6 bases). Trimming removed 0 bases at V and 5 bases at J, with 13 bases between. This CDR3 region has 15 residues. Looked up from germline, CDR1 is MGHRA and CDR2 is YSYEKL. Here the CDR3 reads CASSQDITGWYGYTF. In DNA form, the CDR3 reads TGCGCCAGCAGCCAAGATATTACAGGGTGGTATGGCTACACCTTC.

For this clonotype: Mismatch with germline at one junction end may stem from a read error. In nucleotides, the CDR3 is TGCGCCAGCAGCCAAGGGGACGTCGGGGAGCTGTGTTTT. Its protein product is CASSQGDVGELCF. The chain joins TRBV4-1 to TRBJ2-2; D might be TRBD1 or TRBD2, each matching 5 bases. The CDR3 runs 13 residues. From germline, CDR1 is MGHRA and CDR2 YSYEKL.

About this clonotype: A much larger clone lies one base from this, so it may be a read error. V usage is TRBV9 and J usage is TRBJ2-7; D might be TRBD2 (5 bases). Trimming pared 1 base from V and 2 bases from J, leaving 13 bases between. The CDR3 is made up of 15 amino acids. Germline CDR1 reads SGDLS; CDR2 reads YYNGEE. CDR3 sequence reads: CASSVCSGPTYEQYF. CDR3 nucleotides: TGTGCCAGCAGCGTATGCAGCGGCCCGACCTACGAGCAGTACTTC.

This chain joins TRBV11-2 and TRBJ1-2; TRBD1 aligns across 7 bases. The CDR3 has 17 amino acids. The V gene end was trimmed by 4 bases and the J gene end by 3 bases; junction bases not matched to a gene: 14. Germline V gene lookup returns CDR1 SGHAT and CDR2 FQNNGV. As DNA, the CDR3 is TGTGCCAGCAGCTCCAACCCCCCGGGACAGCTCTACTATGGCTACACCTTC. It translates to CASSSNPPGQLYYGYTF.

This clonotype has at least ten counts. The chain is built from TRBV11-1 and TRBJ1-3; a possible D gene is TRBD1 (6 bases). Between the trimmed V and J ends, which lost 4 bases and 1 base, there was a span of 14 bases. This CDR3 region has 16 residues. Germline loops: CDR1 SGHAT, CDR2 FQDESV (reference sequence). The CDR3 loop reads CASSSGGQPSGNTIYF. In DNA form, the CDR3 reads TGTGCCAGCAGCTCCGGTGGACAGCCTTCTGGAAACACCATATATTTT.

The table lists this clonotype with many counts. This sequence joins TRBV20-1 and TRBJ1-2; TRBD1 matches 7 bases. In germline, CDR1 is DFQATT, CDR2 SNEGSKA (reference sequence). This CDR3 region has 14 residues. V was pared by 6 bases and J by 2 bases, with 9 bases of the junction left unmatched. CDR3 sequence: CSATPGQLNYGYTF. DNA for the CDR3: TGCAGTGCAACCCCGGGACAGCTAAACTATGGCTACACCTTC.

This clonotype showed up many times. The chain has TRBV6-2 or TRBV6-3 and TRBJ2-7; TRBD1 aligns across 8 bases. Per the germline V gene, CDR1 is MNHEY and CDR2 is SVGEGT. With 6 bases clipped from V and 0 bases from J, the junction kept 4 bases outside the gene matches. The CDR3 runs to 14 residues. The CDR3 reads CASRWTGSSYEQYF. The CDR3 DNA follows: TGTGCCAGCAGATGGACAGGGAGCTCCTACGAGCAGTACTTC.

This clonotype was found many times. The CDR3 loop is CSVEDVSGEQYF. The DNA of the CDR3 is TGCAGCGTTGAAGATGTATCCGGCGAGCAGTACTTC. V usage is TRBV29-1 and J usage is TRBJ2-7; D unresolved. The ends were cut back, 0 bases at V and 6 bases at J, with 9 bases in the middle. The CDR3 consists of 12 residues. In germline, CDR1 is SQVTM, CDR2 ANQGSEA.

This clonotype has a count of ten or more. The J gene is TRBJ2-7, the V gene TRBV7-6; 7 nucleotides line up with TRBD1. The trim removed 5 bases at V and 1 base at J, leaving 5 bases unmatched. This CDR3 is built from 14 residues. Germline CDR1 and CDR2: SGHVS and FNYEAQ. The DNA of the CDR3 is TGTGCCAGCAGCGACAGGGCTCGTTCCTACGAGCAGTACTTC. This translates into CASSDRARSYEQYF.

J is TRBJ2-5 and V is TRBV10-3; 10 positions match TRBD1. Trimming cost V 4 bases and J 5 bases; bases outside gene matches: 4. There are 14 residues in the CDR3. Germline CDR1 and CDR2: ENHRY and SYGVKD. The DNA of the CDR3 is TGTGCCATCAGTGGGGACAGGGGTTACGAGACCCAGTACTTC. It translates to CAISGDRGYETQYF.

The rearrangement joins TRBV7-3 to TRBJ2-2, with D possibly matching TRBD2 (6 bases). Germline V gives CDR1 SGHTA, CDR2 FQGTGA. The CDR3 has 16 residues. V was shortened by 2 bases and J by 0 bases, with 10 bases between the two germline ends. CDR3: CASSLFTGANTGELFF. The DNA of the CDR3 is TGTGCCAGCAGCTTATTTACGGGAGCGAACACCGGGGAGCTGTTTTTT.

This clonotype was recorded many times. The V and J genes are TRBV6-2 or TRBV6-3 and TRBJ2-5; TRBD2 matches 11 bases. Germline V lookup: CDR1 MNHEY, CDR2 SVGEGT. The CDR3 is 15 residues long. Trimming cost V 5 bases and J 5 bases; bases outside gene matches: 7. The CDR3 nucleotides read TGTGCCAGCAGTGACCGACTAGCGGGGTCGGAGACCCAGTACTTC. Translation gives CASSDRLAGSETQYF.

J is TRBJ2-5 and V is TRBV11-2; D unclear. Germline V lookup: CDR1 SGHAT, CDR2 FQNNGV. The CDR3 runs 12 residues. V was trimmed by 0 bases and J by 7 bases, leaving 6 bases between them. CDR3 in amino acids: CASSLEAGTQYF. CDR3 DNA sequence: TGTGCCAGCAGCTTAGAAGCCGGGACCCAGTACTTC.

The chain recombines TRBV11-2 with TRBJ1-6, with 7 bases fitting TRBD1. V lost 5 bases to trimming and J lost 8 bases; unmatched junction nucleotides: 9. Germline CDR1 reads SGHAT; CDR2 reads FQNNGV. The CDR3 contains 15 residues. The CDR3 sequence: CASSAPDRLDSPLHF. Here the CDR3 DNA reads TGTGCCAGCAGCGCCCCGGACAGGCTGGATTCACCCCTCCACTTT.

This clonotype was detected ten times or more. V is TRBV6-5 and J is TRBJ1-2; weak D call: TRBD1 (5 bases). Germline CDR1 reads MNHEY; CDR2 reads SVGAGI. This CDR3 has 13 residues. Trimming took off 2 bases at V and 6 bases at J, with 10 bases between the two ends. The DNA for the CDR3 is TGTGCCAGCAGTTACGACAGTTTGGATGGCTACACCTTC. As protein: CASSYDSLDGYTF.

This clonotype appeared a few times. The rearrangement links TRBV7-2 to TRBJ2-2, with 7 bases fitting TRBD1. V lost 4 bases to trimming and J lost 7 bases; unmatched junction nucleotides: 9. CDR1 SGHTA and CDR2 FQGNSA come from the germline V gene. This CDR3 region has 15 residues. CDR3 residues: CASSSRKTGSGELFF. In nucleotides, the CDR3 is TGTGCCAGCAGCTCGAGAAAGACAGGGAGCGGGGAGCTGTTTTTT.

Remarks on this clonotype: A much larger clone differs by one base, so this may be a read error. The chain carries TRBV20-1 and TRBJ2-7; TRBD2 agrees at 7 bases. Germline V gene lookup returns CDR1 DFQATT and CDR2 SNEGSKA (reference sequence). V gave up 0 bases and J gave up 2 bases; unmatched junction bases: 10. The CDR3 has 16 residues. CDR3: CSARDTSGELTYEQYF. CDR3 coding DNA: TGCAGTGCTAGAGATACGAGCGGGGAGCTTACCTACGAGCAGTACTTC.

The sample holds many counts of this clonotype. The chain links TRBV7-9 to TRBJ2-7, with TRBD1 matching 10 bases. V was clipped by 6 bases and J by 1 base; unmatched bases: 3. The CDR3 runs 14 residues. Looked up from germline, CDR1 is SEHNR and CDR2 is FQNEAQ (reference sequence). As DNA, the CDR3 is TGTGCCAGCAGTAGACAGGGGGCATCCTACGAGCAGTACTTC. Its protein is CASSRQGASYEQYF.

About this clonotype: The CDR3 does not close with the conserved phenylalanine or tryptophan, likely indicating a read error. The limits of the CDR3 on the DNA are not certain, so only TCRdb's listed CDR3 is given. The chain couples TRBV24-1 to TRBJ1-1. The CDR3 is made up of 13 amino acids, end residues included. Looked up from germline, CDR1 is KGHDR and CDR2 is SFDVKD. The CDR3 loop reads CATSVSVNTEACL.

At least ten counts were recorded for this clonotype. This chain joins TRBV11-3 and TRBJ2-7, with D possibly being TRBD1 (5 bases). This CDR3 has 15 residues. Per the germline V gene, CDR1 is SGHNT and CDR2 is YENEEA. Deletions cut 2 bases from V and 0 bases from J, with 11 bases between. In nucleotides, the CDR3 is TGTGCCAGCAGCTTACATCAGGGAAGCTCCTACGAGCAGTACTTC. It translates to CASSLHQGSSYEQYF.

This clonotype was recorded many times. J is TRBJ1-1 and V is TRBV12-3 or TRBV12-4; unclear D gene. Trimming took 2 bases from V and 0 from J, leaving 10 bases between them. The CDR3 extends over 15 amino acids. This CDR3 is CASSLSMAVNTEAFF. The CDR3 coding sequence is TGTGCCAGCAGTTTAAGTATGGCGGTGAACACTGAAGCTTTCTTT.

This clonotype came up many times. V and J are TRBV2 and TRBJ2-4; D gene ambiguous. This CDR3 is 14 amino acids long. V gave up 6 bases and J gave up 0 bases, with 9 bases separating them. Germline V CDR1 and CDR2: SNHLY, FYNNEI. Here the CDR3 DNA reads TGTGCCAGCAGCGGACGTCTAGCCAAAAACATTCAGTACTTC. As protein: CASSGRLAKNIQYF.